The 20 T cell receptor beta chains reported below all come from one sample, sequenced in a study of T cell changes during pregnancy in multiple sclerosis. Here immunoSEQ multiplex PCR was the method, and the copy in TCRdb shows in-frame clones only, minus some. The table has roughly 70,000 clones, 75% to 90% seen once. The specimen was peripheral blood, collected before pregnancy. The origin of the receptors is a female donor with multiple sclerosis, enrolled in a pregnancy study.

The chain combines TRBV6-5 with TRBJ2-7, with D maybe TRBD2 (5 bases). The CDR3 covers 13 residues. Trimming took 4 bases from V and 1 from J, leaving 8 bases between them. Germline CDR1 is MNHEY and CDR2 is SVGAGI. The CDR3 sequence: CASSSGISYEQYF. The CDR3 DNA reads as TGTGCCAGCAGTTCCGGGATTTCCTACGAGCAGTACTTC.

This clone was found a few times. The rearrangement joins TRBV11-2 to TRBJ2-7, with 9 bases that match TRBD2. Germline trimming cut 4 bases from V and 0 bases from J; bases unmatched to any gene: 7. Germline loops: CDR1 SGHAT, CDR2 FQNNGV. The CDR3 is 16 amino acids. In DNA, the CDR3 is TGTGCCAGCAGCTCGTTAGCGGGAGAGATCTCCTACGAGCAGTACTTC. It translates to CASSSLAGEISYEQYF. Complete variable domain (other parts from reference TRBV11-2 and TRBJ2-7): EAGVAQSPRYKIIEKRQSVAFWCNPISGHATLYWYQQILGQGPKLLIQFQNNGVVDDSQLPKDRFSAERLKGVDSTLKIQPAKLEDSAVYLCASSSLAGEISYEQYFGPGTRLTVT.

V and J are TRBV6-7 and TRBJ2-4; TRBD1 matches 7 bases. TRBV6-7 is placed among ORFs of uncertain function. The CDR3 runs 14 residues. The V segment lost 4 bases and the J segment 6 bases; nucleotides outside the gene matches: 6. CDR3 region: CASSSRQGPNIQYF. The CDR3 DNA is TGTGCCAGCAGTTCACGACAGGGTCCAAACATTCAGTACTTC.

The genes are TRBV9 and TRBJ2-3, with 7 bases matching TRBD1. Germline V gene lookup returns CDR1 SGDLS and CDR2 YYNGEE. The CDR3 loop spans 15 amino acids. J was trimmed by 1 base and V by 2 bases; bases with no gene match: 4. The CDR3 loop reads CASSVQGGRTDTQYF. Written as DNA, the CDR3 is TGTGCCAGCAGCGTTCAAGGGGGCCGCACAGATACGCAGTATTTT.

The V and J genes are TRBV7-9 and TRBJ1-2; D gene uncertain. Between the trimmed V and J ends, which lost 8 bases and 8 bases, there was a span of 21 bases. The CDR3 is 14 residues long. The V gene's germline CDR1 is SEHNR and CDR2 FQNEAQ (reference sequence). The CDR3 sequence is CASRGRRQREGYTF. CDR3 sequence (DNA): TGTGCCAGCCGCGGACGGCGCCAGCGGGAGGGCTACACCTTC.

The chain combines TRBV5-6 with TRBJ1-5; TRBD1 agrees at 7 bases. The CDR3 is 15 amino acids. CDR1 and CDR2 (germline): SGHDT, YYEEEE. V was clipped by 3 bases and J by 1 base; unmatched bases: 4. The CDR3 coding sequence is TGTGCCAGCAGCTCGGGACAGATGAGCAATCAGCCCCAGCATTTT. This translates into CASSSGQMSNQPQHF.

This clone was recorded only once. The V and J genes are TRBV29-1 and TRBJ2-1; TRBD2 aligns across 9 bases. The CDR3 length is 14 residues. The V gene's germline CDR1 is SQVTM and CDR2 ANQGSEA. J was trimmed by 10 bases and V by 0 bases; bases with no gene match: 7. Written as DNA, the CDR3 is TGCAGCGTTGAAGATCTGCGGGAGGGCCCCGAGCAGTTCTTC. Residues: CSVEDLREGPEQFF.

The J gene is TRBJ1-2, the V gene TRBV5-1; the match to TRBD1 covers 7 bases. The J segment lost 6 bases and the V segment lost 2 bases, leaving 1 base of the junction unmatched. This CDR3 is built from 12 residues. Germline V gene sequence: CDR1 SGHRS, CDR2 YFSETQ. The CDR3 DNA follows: TGCGCCAGCAGCTTTGACAGGGATGGCTACACCTTC. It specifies CASSFDRDGYTF.

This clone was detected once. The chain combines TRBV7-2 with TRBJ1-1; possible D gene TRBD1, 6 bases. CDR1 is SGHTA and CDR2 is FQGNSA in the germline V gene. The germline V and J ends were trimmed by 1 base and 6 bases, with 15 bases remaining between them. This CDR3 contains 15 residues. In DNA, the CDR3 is TGTGCCAGCAGCTTAGGGGGTTTGGGACAATCTGAAGCTTTCTTT. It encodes CASSLGGLGQSEAFF.

The CDR3 nucleotides read TGTGCCAGCAGTTTATCAGGGGGCGCGGGATCACCCCTCCACTTT. The encoded protein is CASSLSGGAGSPLHF. The chain recombines TRBV27 with TRBJ1-6; TRBD1 matches at 7 bases. Germline V CDR1 and CDR2: MNHEY, SMNVEV (reference sequence). Losses at the gene ends were 0 bases for V and 10 bases for J; bases not matched to a gene: 6. The CDR3 is made up of 15 amino acids.

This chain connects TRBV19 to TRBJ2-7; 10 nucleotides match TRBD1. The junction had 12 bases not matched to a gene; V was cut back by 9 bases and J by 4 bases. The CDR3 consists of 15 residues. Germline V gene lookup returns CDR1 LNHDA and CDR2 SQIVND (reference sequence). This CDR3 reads CASTPGTGAPYEQYF. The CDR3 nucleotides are TGTGCCAGCACCCCCGGGACAGGGGCGCCTTACGAGCAGTACTTC. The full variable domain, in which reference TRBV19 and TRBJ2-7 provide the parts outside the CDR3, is DGGITQSPKYLFRKEGQNVTLSCEQNLNHDAMYWYRQDPGQGLRLIYYSQIVNDFQKGDIAEGYSVSREKKESFPLTVTSAQKNPTAFYLCASTPGTGAPYEQYFGPGTRLTVT.

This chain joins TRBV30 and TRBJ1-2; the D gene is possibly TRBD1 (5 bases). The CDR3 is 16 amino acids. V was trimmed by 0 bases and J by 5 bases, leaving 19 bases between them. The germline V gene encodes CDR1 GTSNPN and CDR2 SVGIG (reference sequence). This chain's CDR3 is CAWSVNLWTPSYGYTF. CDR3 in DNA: TGTGCCTGGAGTGTAAATCTTTGGACACCAAGTTATGGCTACACCTTC.

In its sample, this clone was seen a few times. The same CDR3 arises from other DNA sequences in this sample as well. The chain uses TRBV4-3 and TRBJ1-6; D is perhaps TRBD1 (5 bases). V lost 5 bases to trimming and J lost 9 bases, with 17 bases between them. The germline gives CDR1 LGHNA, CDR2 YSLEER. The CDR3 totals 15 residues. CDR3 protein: CASSVQRGSASPLHF. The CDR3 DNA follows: TGCGCCAGCAGCGTCCAAAGGGGCTCGGCTTCACCCCTCCACTTT.

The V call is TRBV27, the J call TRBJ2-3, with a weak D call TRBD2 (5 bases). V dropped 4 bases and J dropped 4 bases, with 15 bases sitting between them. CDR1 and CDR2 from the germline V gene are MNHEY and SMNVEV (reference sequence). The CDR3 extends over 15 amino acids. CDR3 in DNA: TGTGCCAGCAGTTCTTCCTCCGGGGTCGCAGATACGCAGTATTTT. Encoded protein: CASSSSSGVADTQYF.

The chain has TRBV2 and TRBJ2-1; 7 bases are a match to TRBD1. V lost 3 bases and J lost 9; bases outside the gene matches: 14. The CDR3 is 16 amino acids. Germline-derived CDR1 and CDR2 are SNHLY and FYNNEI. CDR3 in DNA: TGTGCCAGCAGTGATCAGGCAGGGGGAACATCTGGTGAGCAGTTCTTC. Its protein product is CASSDQAGGTSGEQFF. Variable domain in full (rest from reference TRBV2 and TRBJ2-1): EPEVTQTPSHQVTQMGQEVILRCVPISNHLYFYWYRQILGQKVEFLVSFYNNEISEKSEIFDDQFSVERPDGSNFTLKIRSTKLEDSAMYFCASSDQAGGTSGEQFFGPGTRLTVL.

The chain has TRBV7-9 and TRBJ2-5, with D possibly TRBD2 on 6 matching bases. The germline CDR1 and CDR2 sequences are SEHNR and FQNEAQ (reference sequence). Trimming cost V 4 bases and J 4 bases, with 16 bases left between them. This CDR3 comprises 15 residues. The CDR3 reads CASSSNPGGTETQYF. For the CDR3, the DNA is TGTGCCAGCAGCTCCAACCCAGGCGGGACAGAGACCCAGTACTTC.

The CDR3 spells CASRLRDRVSEQYF. CDR3 DNA: TGCGCCAGCCGCCTCCGGGACAGGGTTAGCGAGCAGTACTTC. This sequence joins TRBV23-1 and TRBJ2-7, with 9 bases identical to TRBD1. TRBV23-1 belongs to the ORF category, with a function that is uncertain. The CDR3 length is 14 residues. J was trimmed by 6 bases and V by 8 bases; bases with no gene match: 11.

CDR3 sequence: CASSQDRLRSRQFF. The CDR3 DNA reads TGTGCCAGCAGCCAGGATAGACTTAGGTCCAGGCAGTTCTTC. This chain links TRBV14 with TRBJ2-1; D not resolved. V lost 3 bases, J lost 12 bases, and 18 bases lay in between. The germline gives CDR1 SGHDN, CDR2 FVKESK. There are 14 residues in the CDR3.

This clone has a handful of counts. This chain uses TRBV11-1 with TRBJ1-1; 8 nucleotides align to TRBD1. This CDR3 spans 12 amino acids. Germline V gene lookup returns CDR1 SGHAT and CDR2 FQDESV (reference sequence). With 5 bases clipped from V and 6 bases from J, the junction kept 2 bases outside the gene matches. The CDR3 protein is CASSMDRAEAFF. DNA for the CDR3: TGTGCCAGCAGCATGGACAGGGCTGAAGCTTTCTTT.

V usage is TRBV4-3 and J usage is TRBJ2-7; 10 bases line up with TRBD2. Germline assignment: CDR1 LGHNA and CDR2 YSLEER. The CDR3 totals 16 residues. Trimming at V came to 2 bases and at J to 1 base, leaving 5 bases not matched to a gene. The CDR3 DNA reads TGCGCCAGCAGCCAATCTAGCGGGGGCCCTTCCTACGAGCAGTACTTC. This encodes CASSQSSGGPSYEQYF.